These T cell receptor beta chains were read from a single sample in a study of Tregs in tolerant kidney transplant recipients. Data came from immunoSEQ multiplex PCR; TCRdb stores just in-frame clones and leaves some out. Of around 61,000 clones in the sample, around 87% were seen once. The sample consisted of CD4+ T cells from blood (PBMCs), taken 6 months after the transplant. The receptors were sampled from a human patient who received a combined kidney and bone marrow transplant. The T cells may partly be graft donor cells. Each CDR3 is given with its conserved first and last residue. D genes are given only for firm matches. Only some rows state a clone size, as once, few, many or a class for expanded clones.

j_call clone_size d_call v_call cdr3_nt cdr3_aa
TRBJ2-7 NA TRBD2 TRBV14 TGTGCCAGCAGTCTAGCGGGGGACTGGAGGTTTGCCGAGCAGTACTTC CASSLAGDWRFAEQYF
TRBJ1-3 NA TRBD1 TRBV7-2 TGTGCCAGCAGCCTATCCGGGACAGGGTTCTCTGGAAACACCATATATTTT CASSLSGTGFSGNTIYF
TRBJ2-7 NA NA TRBV6-5 TGTGCCAGCAGTTACTCGTCAGGGTGGCCCTACGAGCAGTACTTC CASSYSSGWPYEQYF
TRBJ2-3 once TRBD2 TRBV7-3 TGTGCCAGCAGCCGGGGGGGGAGCACAGATACGCAGTATTTT CASSRGGSTDTQYF
TRBJ2-1 NA NA TRBV2 TGTGCCAGCAATTACAGGGCTTACAATGAGCAGTTCTTC CASNYRAYNEQFF
TRBJ1-4 NA TRBD1 TRBV28 TGTGCCAGCAGGCCGACAGGGGCCCCGAATGAAAAACTGTTTTTT CASRPTGAPNEKLFF
TRBJ2-5 NA NA TRBV5-6 TGTGCCAGCAGCTCCACGAGGTCTTTCCAAGAGACCCAGTACTTC CASSSTRSFQETQYF
TRBJ2-1 NA NA TRBV5-4 TGTGCCAGCAGCCGGGACTCCCCCGTCGGCAATGAGCAGTTCTTC CASSRDSPVGNEQFF
TRBJ1-1 once NA TRBV6-4 TGTGCCAGCAGCGAAAACAGAGACACTGAAGCTTTCTTT CASSENRDTEAFF
TRBJ2-5 NA TRBD2 TRBV7-3 TGTGCCAGCAGCTTAGGGAGGGGAAGGGGAGCAGGAGAGACCCAGTACTTC CASSLGRGRGAGETQYF
TRBJ1-3 few TRBD1 TRBV4-1 TGCGCCAGCAGCCAAGACGGGACAGGGAACTCTGGAAACACCATATATTTT CASSQDGTGNSGNTIYF
TRBJ2-1 NA NA TRBV9 TGTGCCAGCAGCGTTCGGGCATCGGGATCGCATTATGAGCAGTTCTTC CASSVRASGSHYEQFF
TRBJ2-7 once TRBD2 TRBV19 TGTGCCAGTAGCCCGCTAGCGGAGGGGTACGAGCAGTACTTC CASSPLAEGYEQYF
TRBJ1-1 NA NA TRBV2 TGTGCCAGCAGTCCCTCACAGGGTAACGCAGCTTTCTTT CASSPSQGNAAFF
TRBJ2-3 NA NA TRBV7-6 TGTGCCAGCAGCTTAATGAGACTAGCAGATACGCAGTATTTT CASSLMRLADTQYF
TRBJ2-1 NA NA TRBV28 TGTGCCAGCAGTCTGGGACTTTACTACAATGAGCAGTTCTTC CASSLGLYYNEQFF
TRBJ2-1 NA TRBD2 TRBV7-6 TGTGCCAGCAGCTTGCCCTCTAGCGGCAATGAGCAGTTCTTC CASSLPSSGNEQFF
TRBJ1-4 NA NA TRBV4-2 TGTGCCAGCGGAAGGACAGCGACACTCCTAGCAACTAATGAAAAACTGTTTTTT CASGRTATLLATNEKLFF
TRBJ2-3 once NA TRBV19 TGTGCCAGTAGTAAGGGACTGGCAAACCCCACAGATACGCAGTATTTT CASSKGLANPTDTQYF
TRBJ1-4 NA TRBD1 TRBV19 TGTGCCACCCGACAGGGGTCAACTAATGAAAAACTGTTTTTT CATRQGSTNEKLFF
TRBJ2-7 few NA TRBV10-3 TGTGCCATCAGTGATAACGAGCAGTACTTC CAISDNEQYF
TRBJ1-4 NA TRBD1 TRBV7-9 TGTGCCAGCAGCCCGGGGACAGGGGGCATTGAAAAACTGTTTTTT CASSPGTGGIEKLFF
TRBJ2-2 NA NA TRBV7-6 TGTGCCAGCAGCTTAGCGGGGACAATGACCGGGGAGCTGTTTTTT CASSLAGTMTGELFF
TRBJ1-2 NA TRBD1 TRBV10-3 TGTGCCATCAGTGAACAGGGGGTCTATGGCTACACCTTC CAISEQGVYGYTF
TRBJ1-4 NA TRBD1 TRBV5-1 TGCGCCAGCAGATCGGGACAGAATAATGAAAAACTGTTTTTT CASRSGQNNEKLFF
TRBJ2-7 few TRBD2 TRBV2 TGTGCCAGCACCCTTGGACTAGGCTCCTACGAGCAGTACTTC CASTLGLGSYEQYF
TRBJ1-5 NA NA TRBV27 TGTGCCAGCAGTTTATTCGGGGGGCAGGGTCAGCCCCAGCATTTT CASSLFGGQGQPQHF